This TCR beta chain was recovered during a study of cytomegalovirus exposure and HLA in healthy donors. Regarding this clone: Its matching antigen is unknown.

All the people who gave samples were healthy bone marrow donors. V gave up 5 bases and J gave up 5 bases, with 18 bases separating them. The CDR3 has 16 residues. Germline assignment: CDR1 SGHAT and CDR2 FQNNGV. Overall study findings and caveats: Analyses of presence and absence presupposed an approximately uniform sequencing depth across donors. Per a prior analysis, the majority of TCR beta V segments were productive roughly 90% or roughly 30% of the time.

The PCR used 60 Vbeta and 13 Jbeta primers. Profiling relied on immunoSEQ multiplex PCR, and the TCRdb table lists in-frame clones only, not all of them. The table has approximately 120,000 clones, 70% to 80% seen once. The origin of this receptor is a female donor in good health and CMV-seronegative. The specimen was PBMCs. The rearrangement joins TRBV11-2 to TRBJ1-4; weak D call: TRBD1 (6 bases). CDR3 in amino acids: CASSPRPDSTNEKLFF. The CDR3 DNA reads as TGTGCCAGCAGCCCCAGACCGGACAGTACCAATGAAAAACTGTTTTTT.